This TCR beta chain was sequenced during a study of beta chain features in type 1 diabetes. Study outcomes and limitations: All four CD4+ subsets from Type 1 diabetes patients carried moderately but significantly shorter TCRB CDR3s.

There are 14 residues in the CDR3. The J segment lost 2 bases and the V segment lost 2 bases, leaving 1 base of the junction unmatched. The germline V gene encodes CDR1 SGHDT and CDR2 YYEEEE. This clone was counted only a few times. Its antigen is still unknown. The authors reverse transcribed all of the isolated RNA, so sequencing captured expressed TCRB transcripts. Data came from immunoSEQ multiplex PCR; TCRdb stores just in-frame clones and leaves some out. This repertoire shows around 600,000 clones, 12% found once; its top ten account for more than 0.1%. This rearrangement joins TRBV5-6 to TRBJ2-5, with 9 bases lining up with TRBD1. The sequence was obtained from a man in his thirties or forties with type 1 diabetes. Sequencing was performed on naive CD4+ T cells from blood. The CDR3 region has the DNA TGTGCCAGCAGCTTAGGGACAGGGCAAGAGACCCAGTACTTC. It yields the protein CASSLGTGQETQYF.